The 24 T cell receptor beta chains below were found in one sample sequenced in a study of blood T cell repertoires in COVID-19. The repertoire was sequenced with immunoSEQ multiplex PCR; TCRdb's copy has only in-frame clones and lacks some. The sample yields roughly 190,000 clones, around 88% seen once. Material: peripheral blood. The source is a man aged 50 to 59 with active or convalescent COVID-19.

CDR3 loop: CASSDQADLRDTQYF. The CDR3 DNA reads as TGTGCCAGCAGTGACCAGGCTGACCTTCGGGATACGCAGTATTTT. The chain combines TRBV6-4 with TRBJ2-3; D not certain. V was clipped by 2 bases and J by 6 bases, with 15 bases between them. The CDR3 runs to 15 residues. Germline CDR1 MRHNA, CDR2 SNTAGT.

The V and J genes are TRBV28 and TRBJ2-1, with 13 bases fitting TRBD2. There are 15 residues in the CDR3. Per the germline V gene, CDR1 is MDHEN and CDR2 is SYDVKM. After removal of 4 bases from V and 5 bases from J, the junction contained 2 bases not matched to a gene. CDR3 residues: CASSSGTSGNNEQFF. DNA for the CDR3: TGTGCCAGCAGTTCAGGGACTAGCGGGAACAATGAGCAGTTCTTC. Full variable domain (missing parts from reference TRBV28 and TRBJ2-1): DVKVTQSSRYLVKRTGEKVFLECVQDMDHENMFWYRQDPGLGLRLIYFSYDVKMKEKGDIPEGYSVSREKKERFSLILESASTNQTSMYLCASSSGTSGNNEQFFGPGTRLTVL.

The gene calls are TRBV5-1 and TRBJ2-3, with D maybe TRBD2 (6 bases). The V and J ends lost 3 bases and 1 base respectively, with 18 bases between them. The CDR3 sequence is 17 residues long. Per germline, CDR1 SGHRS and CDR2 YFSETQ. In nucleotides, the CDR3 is TGCGCCAGCAGCTCAACCGGGGGAACACTGGGCACAGATACGCAGTATTTT. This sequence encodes CASSSTGGTLGTDTQYF. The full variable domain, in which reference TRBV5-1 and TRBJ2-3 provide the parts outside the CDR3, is KAGVTQTPRYLIKTRGQQVTLSCSPISGHRSVSWYQQTPGQGLQFLFEYFSETQRNKGNFPGRFSGRQFSNSRSEMNVSTLELGDSALYLCASSSTGGTLGTDTQYFGPGTRLTVL.

This chain's CDR3 is CASSTLTGNYGYTF. CDR3 DNA: TGCGCCAGCAGCACCTTGACAGGGAACTATGGCTACACCTTC. This sequence joins TRBV5-1 and TRBJ1-2; 7 nucleotides match TRBD1. V shed 4 bases and J 2 bases; nucleotides not matched to a gene: 5. The CDR3 consists of 14 residues. The germline V gene has CDR1 SGHRS and CDR2 YFSETQ.

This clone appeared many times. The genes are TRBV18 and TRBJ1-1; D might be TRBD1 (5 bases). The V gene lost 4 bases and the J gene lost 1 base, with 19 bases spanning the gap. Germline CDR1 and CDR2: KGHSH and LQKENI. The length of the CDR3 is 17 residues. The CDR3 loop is CASSHDGGLGRNTEAFF. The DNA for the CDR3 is TGTGCCAGCTCACATGACGGGGGGTTAGGTAGGAACACTGAAGCTTTCTTT.

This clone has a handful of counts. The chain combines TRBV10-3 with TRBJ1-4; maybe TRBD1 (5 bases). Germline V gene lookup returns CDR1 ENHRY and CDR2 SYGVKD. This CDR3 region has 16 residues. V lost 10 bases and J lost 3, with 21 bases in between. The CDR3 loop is CATSLDGGKSNEKLFF. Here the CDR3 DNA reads TGTGCCACCTCGTTGGACGGGGGTAAATCTAATGAAAAACTGTTTTTT.

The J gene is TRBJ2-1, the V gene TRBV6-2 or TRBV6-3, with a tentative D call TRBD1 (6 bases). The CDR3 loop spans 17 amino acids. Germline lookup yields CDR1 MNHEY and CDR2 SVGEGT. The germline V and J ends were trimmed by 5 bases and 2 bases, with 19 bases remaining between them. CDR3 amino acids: CASSIPQGFPTYNEQFF. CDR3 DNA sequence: TGTGCCAGCAGTATACCCCAGGGGTTCCCGACCTACAATGAGCAGTTCTTC.

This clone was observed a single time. Here the CDR3 DNA reads TGTGCCAGTAGTATAGACAGACAGGGGGATCAGCCCCAGCATTTT. Residues: CASSIDRQGDQPQHF. The chain links TRBV19 to TRBJ1-5; TRBD1 aligns across 9 bases. Trimming took 0 bases from V and 5 from J; bases not matched to a gene: 2. CDR1 LNHDA and CDR2 SQIVND come from the germline V gene (reference sequence). This CDR3 has 15 residues.

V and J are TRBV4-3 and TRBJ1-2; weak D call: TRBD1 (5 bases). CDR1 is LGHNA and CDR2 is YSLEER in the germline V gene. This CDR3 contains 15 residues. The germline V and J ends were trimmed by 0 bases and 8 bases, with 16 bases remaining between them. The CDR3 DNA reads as TGCGCCAGCAGCCAAGATCTTTGGCAGGGTGACGGCTACACCTTC. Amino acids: CASSQDLWQGDGYTF.

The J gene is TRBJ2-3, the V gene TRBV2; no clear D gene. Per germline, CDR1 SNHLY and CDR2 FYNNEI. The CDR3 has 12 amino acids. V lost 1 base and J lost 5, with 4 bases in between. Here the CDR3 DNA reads TGTGCCAGCAGTGAAGAGAGAGATACGCAGTATTTT. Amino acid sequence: CASSEERDTQYF.

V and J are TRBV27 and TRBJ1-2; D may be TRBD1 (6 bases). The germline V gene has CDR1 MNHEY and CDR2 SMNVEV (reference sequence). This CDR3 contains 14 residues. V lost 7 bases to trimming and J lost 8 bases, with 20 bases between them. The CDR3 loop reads CASKGSDRRLGYTF. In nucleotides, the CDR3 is TGTGCCAGCAAGGGAAGCGACAGGCGGCTAGGCTACACCTTC.

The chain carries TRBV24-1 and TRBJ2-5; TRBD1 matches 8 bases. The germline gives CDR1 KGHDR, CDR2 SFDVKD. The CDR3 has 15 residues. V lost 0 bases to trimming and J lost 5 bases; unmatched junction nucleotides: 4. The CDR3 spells CATSDLTGGTETQYF. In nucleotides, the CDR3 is TGTGCCACCAGTGATTTGACAGGGGGGACGGAGACCCAGTACTTC.

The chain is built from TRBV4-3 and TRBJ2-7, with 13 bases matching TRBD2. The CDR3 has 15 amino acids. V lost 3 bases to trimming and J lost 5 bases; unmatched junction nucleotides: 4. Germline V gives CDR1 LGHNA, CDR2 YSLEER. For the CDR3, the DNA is TGCGCCAGCAGCCAGGGACTAGCGGGGTACAACGAGCAGTACTTC. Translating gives CASSQGLAGYNEQYF.

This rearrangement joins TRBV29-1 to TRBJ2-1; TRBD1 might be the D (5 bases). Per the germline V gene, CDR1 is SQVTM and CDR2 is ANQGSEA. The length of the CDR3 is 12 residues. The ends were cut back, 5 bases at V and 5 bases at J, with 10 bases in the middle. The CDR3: CSVWQGNNEQFF. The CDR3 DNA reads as TGCAGCGTTTGGCAGGGAAACAATGAGCAGTTCTTC.

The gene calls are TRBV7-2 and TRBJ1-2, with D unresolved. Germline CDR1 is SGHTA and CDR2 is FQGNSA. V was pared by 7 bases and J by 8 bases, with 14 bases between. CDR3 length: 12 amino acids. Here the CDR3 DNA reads TGTGCCAGCAACCACCTAGCTGGGGGCTACACCTTC. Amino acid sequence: CASNHLAGGYTF. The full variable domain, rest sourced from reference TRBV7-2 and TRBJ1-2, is GAGVSQSPSNKVTEKGKDVELRCDPISGHTALYWYRQSLGQGLEFLIYFQGNSAPDKSGLPSDRFSAERTGGSVSTLTIQRTQQEDSAVYLCASNHLAGGYTFGSGTRLTVV.

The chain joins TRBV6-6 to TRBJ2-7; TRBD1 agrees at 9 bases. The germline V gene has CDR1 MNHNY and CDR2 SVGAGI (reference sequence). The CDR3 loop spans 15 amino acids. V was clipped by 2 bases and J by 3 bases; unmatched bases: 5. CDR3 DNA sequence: TGTGCCAGCAGTTACGCACCGGGACAGGGCTACGAGCAGTACTTC. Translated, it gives CASSYAPGQGYEQYF.

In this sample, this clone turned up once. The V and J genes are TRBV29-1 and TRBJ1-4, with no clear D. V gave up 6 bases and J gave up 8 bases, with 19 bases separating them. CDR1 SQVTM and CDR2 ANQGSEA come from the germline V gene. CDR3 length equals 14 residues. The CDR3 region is CSVHLREAREKLFF. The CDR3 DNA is TGCAGCGTCCACCTTAGAGAGGCGAGGGAAAAACTGTTTTTT. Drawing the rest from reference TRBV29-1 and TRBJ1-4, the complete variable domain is SAVISQKPSRDICQRGTSLTIQCQVDSQVTMMFWYRQQPGQSLTLIATANQGSEATYESGFVIDKFPISRPNLTFSTLTVSNMSPEDSSIYLCSVHLREAREKLFFGSGTQLSVL.

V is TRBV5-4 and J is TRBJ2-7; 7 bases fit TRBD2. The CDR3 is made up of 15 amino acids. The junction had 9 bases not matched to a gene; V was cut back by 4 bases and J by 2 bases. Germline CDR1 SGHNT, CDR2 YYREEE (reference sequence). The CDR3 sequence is CASSGGSAGAYEQYF. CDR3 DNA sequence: TGTGCCAGCAGCGGAGGTAGCGCGGGGGCCTACGAGCAGTACTTC. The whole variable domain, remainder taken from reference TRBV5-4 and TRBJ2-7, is ETGVTQSPTHLIKTRGQQVTLRCSSQSGHNTVSWYQQALGQGPQFIFQYYREEENGRGNFPPRFSGLQFPNYSSELNVNALELDDSALYLCASSGGSAGAYEQYFGPGTRLTVT.

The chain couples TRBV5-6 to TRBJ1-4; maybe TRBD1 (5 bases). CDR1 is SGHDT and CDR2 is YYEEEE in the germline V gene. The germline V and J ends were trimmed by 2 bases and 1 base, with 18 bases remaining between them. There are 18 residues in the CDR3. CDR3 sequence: CASSFGAIHQGTNEKLFF. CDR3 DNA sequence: TGTGCCAGCAGCTTTGGGGCAATCCACCAGGGAACTAATGAAAAACTGTTTTTT. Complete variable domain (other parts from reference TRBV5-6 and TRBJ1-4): DAGVTQSPTHLIKTRGQQVTLRCSPKSGHDTVSWYQQALGQGPQFIFQYYEEEERQRGNFPDRFSGHQFPNYSSELNVNALLLGDSALYLCASSFGAIHQGTNEKLFFGSGTQLSVL.

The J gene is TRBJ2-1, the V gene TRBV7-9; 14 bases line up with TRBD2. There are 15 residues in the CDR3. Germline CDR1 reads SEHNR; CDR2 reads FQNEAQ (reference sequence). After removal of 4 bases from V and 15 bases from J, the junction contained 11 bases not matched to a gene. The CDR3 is CASSSTSGRGFDPFF. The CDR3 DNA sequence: TGTGCCAGCAGCTCGACTAGCGGGAGGGGTTTTGATCCGTTCTTC.

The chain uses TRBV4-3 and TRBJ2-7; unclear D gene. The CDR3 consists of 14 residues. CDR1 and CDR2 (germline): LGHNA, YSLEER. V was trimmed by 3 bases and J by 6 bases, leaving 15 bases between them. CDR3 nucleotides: TGCGCCAGCAGCCAGGCTAGAGATGGTGGCGAGCAGTACTTC. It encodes CASSQARDGGEQYF.

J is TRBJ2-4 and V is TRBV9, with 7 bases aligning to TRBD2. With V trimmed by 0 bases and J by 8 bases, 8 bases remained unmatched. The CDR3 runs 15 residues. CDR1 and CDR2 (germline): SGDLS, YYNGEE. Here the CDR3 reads CASSVGEGGVDIQYF. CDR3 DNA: TGTGCCAGCAGCGTAGGGGAGGGTGGGGTGGACATTCAGTACTTC.

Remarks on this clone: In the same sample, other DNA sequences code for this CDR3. The CDR3 spells CATSRRGGGGQPQHF. The CDR3 bases are TGTGCCACCAGCAGACGGGGGGGCGGGGGGCAGCCCCAGCATTTT. This chain links TRBV15 with TRBJ1-5, with a possible D match to TRBD1 (6 bases). V lost 2 bases and J lost 7, with 15 bases in between. The CDR3 length is 15 residues. The V gene's germline CDR1 is LNHNV and CDR2 YYDKDF (reference sequence).

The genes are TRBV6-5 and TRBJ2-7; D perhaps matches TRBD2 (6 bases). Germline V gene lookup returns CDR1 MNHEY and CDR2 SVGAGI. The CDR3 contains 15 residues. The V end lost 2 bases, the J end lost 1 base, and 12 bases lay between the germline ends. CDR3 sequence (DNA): TGTGCCAGCAGTTACGGGTCCGGGACTTCCTACGAGCAGTACTTC. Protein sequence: CASSYGSGTSYEQYF.